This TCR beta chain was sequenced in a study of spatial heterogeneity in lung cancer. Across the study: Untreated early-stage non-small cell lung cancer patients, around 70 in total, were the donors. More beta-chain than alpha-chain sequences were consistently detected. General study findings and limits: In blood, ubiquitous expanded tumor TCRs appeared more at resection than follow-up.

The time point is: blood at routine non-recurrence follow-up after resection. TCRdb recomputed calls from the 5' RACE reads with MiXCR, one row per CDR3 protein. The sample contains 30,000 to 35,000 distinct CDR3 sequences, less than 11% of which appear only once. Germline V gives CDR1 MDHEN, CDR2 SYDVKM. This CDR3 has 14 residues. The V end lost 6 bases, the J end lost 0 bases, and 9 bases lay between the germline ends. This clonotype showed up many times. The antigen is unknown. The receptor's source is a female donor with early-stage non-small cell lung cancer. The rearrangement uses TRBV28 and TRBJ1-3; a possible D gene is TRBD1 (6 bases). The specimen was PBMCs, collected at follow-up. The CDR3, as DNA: TGTGCCAGCAGGAAGGACAGCTCTGGAAACACCATATATTTT. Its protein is CASRKDSSGNTIYF.